This passage covers 4 T cell receptor beta chains from one sample sequenced in a study of tumor-infiltrating lymphocytes in primary liver carcinoma. Investigators took RNA and DNA out together from roughly 21-30 mg of unsorted bulk tissue. A constant-region primer primed TCR beta cDNA synthesis from about 490 ng of total RNA. Researchers made the TCR beta libraries by running three nested multiplex PCR rounds with slightly modified ARM-PCR. Forward primers for TRBV1-TRBV30 and a C-beta reverse primer served the first two PCR rounds, at about 11 cycles each. TCRdb reprocessed the multiplex PCR reads via MiXCR and lists one record per CDR3 protein. The sample consists of 80,000 to 100,000 distinct CDR3 sequences, 55% to 75% of them appearing once. Sequencing input: tumor-adjacent normal liver tissue. These receptors were collected from a man aged 40-55 years with primary liver carcinoma and hepatitis B virus infection.

As regards this clonotype: A junction end diverges from the germline sequence, so it may reflect a read error. The chain joins TRBV29-1 to TRBJ2-5; D uncertain. Germline V gene sequence: CDR1 SQVTM, CDR2 ANQGSEA. The CDR3 runs 12 residues. The CDR3 protein is CIVTVGTETQYF. CDR3 coding DNA: TGTATCGTTACCGTCGGCACGGAGACCCAGTACTTC.

This clonotype was counted ten times or more. The chain joins TRBV11-2 to TRBJ1-5; no firm D call. CDR3 length: 12 amino acids. The V end lost 5 bases, the J end lost 4 bases, and 6 bases lay between the germline ends. Per the germline V gene, CDR1 is SGHAT and CDR2 is FQNNGV. This CDR3 is CASSLENQPQHF. The CDR3 region has the DNA TGTGCCAGCAGCCTCGAAAATCAGCCCCAGCATTTT.

As to this clonotype: This sequence may be a read error, since a much larger clone differs from it by one base. CDR3 sequence: CATFRDWGTEALF. The CDR3 region has the DNA TGTGCCACATTCCGGGACTGGGGCACTGAAGCTCTCTTT. The chain combines TRBV10-3 with TRBJ1-1; possibly TRBD1 for D (5 bases). The germline V gene encodes CDR1 ENHRY and CDR2 SYGVKD. The CDR3 extends over 13 amino acids.

This clonotype occurred many times. This chain joins TRBV7-9 and TRBJ1-1; D ambiguous. This CDR3 contains 11 residues. Trimming removed 1 base at V and 10 bases at J, with 7 bases between. Germline-derived CDR1 and CDR2 are SEHNR and FQNEAQ (reference sequence). The CDR3 sequence: CASSLGAGAFF. CDR3 bases: TGTGCCAGCAGCTTAGGGGCCGGAGCTTTCTTT.